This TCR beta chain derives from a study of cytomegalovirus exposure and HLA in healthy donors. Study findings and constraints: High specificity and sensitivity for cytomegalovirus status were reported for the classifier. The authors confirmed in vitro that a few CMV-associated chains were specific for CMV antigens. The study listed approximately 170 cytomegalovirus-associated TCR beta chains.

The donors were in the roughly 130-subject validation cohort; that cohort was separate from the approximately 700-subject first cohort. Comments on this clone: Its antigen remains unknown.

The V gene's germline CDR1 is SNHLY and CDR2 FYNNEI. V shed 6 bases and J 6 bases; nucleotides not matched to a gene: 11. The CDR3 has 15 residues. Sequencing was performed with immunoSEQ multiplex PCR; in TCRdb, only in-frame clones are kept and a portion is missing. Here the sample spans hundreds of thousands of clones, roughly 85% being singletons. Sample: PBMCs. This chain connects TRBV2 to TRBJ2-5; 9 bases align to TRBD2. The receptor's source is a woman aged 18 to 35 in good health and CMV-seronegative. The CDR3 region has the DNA TGTGCCAGCAGGGTGGGGGGGACTAGCATGAAGACCCAGTACTTC. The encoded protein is CASRVGGTSMKTQYF.